This TCR beta chain is from a study of CD8+CD57+ T cells in acquired aplastic anemia. The template used for profiling TCR beta VDJ and CDR3 was genomic DNA. Using its own MiXCR run on the reads, TCRdb lists one record per CDR3 protein. Among over 250,000 distinct CDR3 sequences listed, roughly 53% were seen once. An expansion of CD8+CD57+ cells by flow cytometry had been shown in patients chosen for sequencing. CDR1 is MGHDK, CDR2 SYGVNS, per germline. V gave up 3 bases and J gave up 4 bases, with 10 bases separating them. The length of the CDR3 is 15 residues. The genes are TRBV25-1 and TRBJ2-6, with D maybe TRBD1 (6 bases). Specimen: sorted CD4+, CD8+, or CD8+CD57+ T cells (not recorded which) from PBMCs. The clonotype originates from a human donor with aplastic anemia. The CDR3 loop reads CASSDLGQGANVLTF. For the CDR3, the DNA is TGTGCCAGCAGTGATCTAGGACAGGGGGCCAACGTCCTGACTTTC.